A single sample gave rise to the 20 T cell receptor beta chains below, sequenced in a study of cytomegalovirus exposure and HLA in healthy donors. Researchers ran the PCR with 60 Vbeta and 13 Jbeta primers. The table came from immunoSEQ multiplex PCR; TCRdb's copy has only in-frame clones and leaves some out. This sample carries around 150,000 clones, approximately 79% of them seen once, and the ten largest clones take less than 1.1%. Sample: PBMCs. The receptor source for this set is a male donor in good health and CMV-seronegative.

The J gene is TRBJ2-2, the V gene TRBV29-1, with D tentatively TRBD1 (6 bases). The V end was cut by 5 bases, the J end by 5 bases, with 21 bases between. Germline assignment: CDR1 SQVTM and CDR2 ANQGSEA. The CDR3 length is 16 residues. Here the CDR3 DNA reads TGCAGCGTTCACCCCGTCAACCAGGGGAAGACCGGGGAGCTGTTTTTT. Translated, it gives CSVHPVNQGKTGELFF.

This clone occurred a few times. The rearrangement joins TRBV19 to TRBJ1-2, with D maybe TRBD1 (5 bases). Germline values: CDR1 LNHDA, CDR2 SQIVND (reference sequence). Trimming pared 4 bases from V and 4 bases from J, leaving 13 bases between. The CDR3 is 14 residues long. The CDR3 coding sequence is TGTGCCAGTAGTACCGGGACGGGACTCTATGGCTACACCTTC. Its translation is CASSTGTGLYGYTF.

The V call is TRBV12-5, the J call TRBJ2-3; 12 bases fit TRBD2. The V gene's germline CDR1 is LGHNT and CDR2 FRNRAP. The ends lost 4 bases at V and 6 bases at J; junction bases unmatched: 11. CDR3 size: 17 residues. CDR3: CASGSSLAGGPQDTQYF. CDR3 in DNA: TGTGCTAGTGGTTCCTCTCTAGCGGGGGGGCCCCAGGATACGCAGTATTTT. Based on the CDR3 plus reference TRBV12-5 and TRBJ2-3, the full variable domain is DARVTQTPRHKVTEMGQEVTMRCQPILGHNTVFWYRQTMMQGLELLAYFRNRAPLDDSGMPKDRFSAEMPDATLATLKIQPSEPRDSAVYFCASGSSLAGGPQDTQYFGPGTRLTVL.

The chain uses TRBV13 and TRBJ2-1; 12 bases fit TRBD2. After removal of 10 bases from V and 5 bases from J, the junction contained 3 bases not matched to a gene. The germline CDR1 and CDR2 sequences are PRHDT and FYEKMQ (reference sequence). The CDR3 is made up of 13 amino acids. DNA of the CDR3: TGTGCCACCAGGACTAGCGGGGACAATGAGCAGTTCTTC. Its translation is CATRTSGDNEQFF.

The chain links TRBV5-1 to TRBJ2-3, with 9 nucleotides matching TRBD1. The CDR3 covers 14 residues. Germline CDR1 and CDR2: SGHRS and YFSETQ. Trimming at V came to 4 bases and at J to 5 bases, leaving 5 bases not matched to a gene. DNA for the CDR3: TGCGCCAGCAGCCCGGGACAGGGAAGAGATACGCAGTATTTT. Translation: CASSPGQGRDTQYF. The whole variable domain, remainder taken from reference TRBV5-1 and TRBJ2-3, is KAGVTQTPRYLIKTRGQQVTLSCSPISGHRSVSWYQQTPGQGLQFLFEYFSETQRNKGNFPGRFSGRQFSNSRSEMNVSTLELGDSALYLCASSPGQGRDTQYFGPGTRLTVL.

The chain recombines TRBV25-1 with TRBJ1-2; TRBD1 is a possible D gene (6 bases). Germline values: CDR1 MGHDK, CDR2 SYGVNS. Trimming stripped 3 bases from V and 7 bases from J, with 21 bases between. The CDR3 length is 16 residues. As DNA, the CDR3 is TGTGCCAGCAGTGAGCATAGCCGGGACACCTCTAGTGGCTACACCTTC. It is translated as CASSEHSRDTSSGYTF.

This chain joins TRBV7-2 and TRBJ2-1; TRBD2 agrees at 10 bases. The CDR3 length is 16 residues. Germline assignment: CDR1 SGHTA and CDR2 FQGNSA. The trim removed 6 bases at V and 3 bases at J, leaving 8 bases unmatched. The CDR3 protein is CASSEIAGGFYNEQFF. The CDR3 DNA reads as TGTGCCAGCAGTGAAATAGCGGGGGGTTTCTACAATGAGCAGTTCTTC. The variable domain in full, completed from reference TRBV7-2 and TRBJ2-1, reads GAGVSQSPSNKVTEKGKDVELRCDPISGHTALYWYRQSLGQGLEFLIYFQGNSAPDKSGLPSDRFSAERTGGSVSTLTIQRTQQEDSAVYLCASSEIAGGFYNEQFFGPGTRLTVL.

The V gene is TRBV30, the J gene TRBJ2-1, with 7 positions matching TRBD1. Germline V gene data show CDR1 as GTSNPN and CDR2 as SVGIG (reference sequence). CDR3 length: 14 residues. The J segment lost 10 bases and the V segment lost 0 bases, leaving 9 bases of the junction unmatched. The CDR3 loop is CAWSVQGREREQFF. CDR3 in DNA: TGTGCCTGGAGTGTACAGGGGAGAGAACGAGAGCAGTTCTTC. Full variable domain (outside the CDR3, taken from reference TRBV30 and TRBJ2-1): SQTIHQWPATLVQPVGSPLSLECTVEGTSNPNLYWYRQAAGRGLQLLFYSVGIGQISSEVPQNLSASRPQDRQFILSSKKLLLSDSGFYLCAWSVQGREREQFFGPGTRLTVL.

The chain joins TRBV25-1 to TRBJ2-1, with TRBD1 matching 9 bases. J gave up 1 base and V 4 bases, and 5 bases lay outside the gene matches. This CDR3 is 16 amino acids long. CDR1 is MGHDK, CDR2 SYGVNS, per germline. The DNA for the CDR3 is TGTGCCAGCAGTGGGTCAGACAGGGGGTCCTACAATGAGCAGTTCTTC. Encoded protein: CASSGSDRGSYNEQFF.

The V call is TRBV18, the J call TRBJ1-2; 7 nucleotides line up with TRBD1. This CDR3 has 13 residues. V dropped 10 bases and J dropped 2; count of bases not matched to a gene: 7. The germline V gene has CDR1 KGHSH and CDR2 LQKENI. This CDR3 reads CATSQGWNYGYTF. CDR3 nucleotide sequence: TGTGCCACTTCACAGGGGTGGAACTATGGCTACACCTTC.

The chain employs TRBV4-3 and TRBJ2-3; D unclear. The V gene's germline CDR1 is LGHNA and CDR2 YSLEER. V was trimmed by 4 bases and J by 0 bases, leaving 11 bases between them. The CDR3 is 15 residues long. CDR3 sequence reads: CASSRWVGSTDTQYF. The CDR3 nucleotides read TGCGCCAGCAGCCGTTGGGTCGGGAGCACAGATACGCAGTATTTT.

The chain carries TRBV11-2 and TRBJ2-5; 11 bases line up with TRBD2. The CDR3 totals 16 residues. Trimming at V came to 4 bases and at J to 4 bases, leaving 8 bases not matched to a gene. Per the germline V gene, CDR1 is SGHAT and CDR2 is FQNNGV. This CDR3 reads CASSSLTSGKLETQYF. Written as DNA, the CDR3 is TGTGCCAGCAGCTCGTTGACTAGCGGGAAGCTAGAGACCCAGTACTTC.

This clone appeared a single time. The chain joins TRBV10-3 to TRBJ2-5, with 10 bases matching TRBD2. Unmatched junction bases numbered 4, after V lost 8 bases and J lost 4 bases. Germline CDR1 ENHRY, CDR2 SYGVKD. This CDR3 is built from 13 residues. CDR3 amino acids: CAIQAGGRETQYF. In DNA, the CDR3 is TGTGCCATCCAAGCGGGGGGGCGAGAGACCCAGTACTTC.

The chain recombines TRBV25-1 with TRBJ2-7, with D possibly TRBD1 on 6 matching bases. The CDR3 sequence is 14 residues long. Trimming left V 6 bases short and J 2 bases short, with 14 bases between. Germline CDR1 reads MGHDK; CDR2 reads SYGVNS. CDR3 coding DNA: TGTGCCAGCAGGGGCCGGACAGAGCCCTACGAGCAGTACTTC. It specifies CASRGRTEPYEQYF.

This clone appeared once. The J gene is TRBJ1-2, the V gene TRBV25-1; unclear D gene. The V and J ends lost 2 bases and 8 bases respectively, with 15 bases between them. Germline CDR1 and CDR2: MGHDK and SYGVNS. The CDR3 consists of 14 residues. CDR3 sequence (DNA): TGTGCCAGCAGTGAAGCTGGAACAGAACGGGGCTACACCTTC. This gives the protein CASSEAGTERGYTF.

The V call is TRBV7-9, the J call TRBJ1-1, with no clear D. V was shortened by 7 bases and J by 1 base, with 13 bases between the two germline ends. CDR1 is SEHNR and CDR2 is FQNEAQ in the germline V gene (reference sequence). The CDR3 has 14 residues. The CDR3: CASTIAGSNTEAFF. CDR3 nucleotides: TGTGCCAGCACCATCGCAGGATCGAACACTGAAGCTTTCTTT.

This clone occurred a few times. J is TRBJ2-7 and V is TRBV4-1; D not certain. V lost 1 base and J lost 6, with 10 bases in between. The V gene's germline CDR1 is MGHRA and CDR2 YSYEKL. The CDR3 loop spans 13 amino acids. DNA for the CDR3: TGCGCCAGCAGCCAAGTGCGAGTCTCCGAGCAGTACTTC. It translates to CASSQVRVSEQYF.

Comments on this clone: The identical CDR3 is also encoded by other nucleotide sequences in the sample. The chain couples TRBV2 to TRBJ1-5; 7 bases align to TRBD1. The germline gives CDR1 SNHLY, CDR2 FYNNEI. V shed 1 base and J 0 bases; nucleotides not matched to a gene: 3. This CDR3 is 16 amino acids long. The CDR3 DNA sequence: TGTGCCAGCAGTGAAGGGCAGGGGGATAGCAATCAGCCCCAGCATTTT. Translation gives CASSEGQGDSNQPQHF. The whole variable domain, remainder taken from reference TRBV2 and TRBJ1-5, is EPEVTQTPSHQVTQMGQEVILRCVPISNHLYFYWYRQILGQKVEFLVSFYNNEISEKSEIFDDQFSVERPDGSNFTLKIRSTKLEDSAMYFCASSEGQGDSNQPQHFGDGTRLSIL.

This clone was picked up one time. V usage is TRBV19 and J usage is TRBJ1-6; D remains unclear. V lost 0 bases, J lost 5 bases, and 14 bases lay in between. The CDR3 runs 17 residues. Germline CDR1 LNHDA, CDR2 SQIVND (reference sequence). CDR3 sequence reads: CASSIDVTGRNNSPLHF. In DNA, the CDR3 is TGTGCCAGTAGTATAGACGTTACCGGGAGGAATAATTCACCCCTCCACTTT.

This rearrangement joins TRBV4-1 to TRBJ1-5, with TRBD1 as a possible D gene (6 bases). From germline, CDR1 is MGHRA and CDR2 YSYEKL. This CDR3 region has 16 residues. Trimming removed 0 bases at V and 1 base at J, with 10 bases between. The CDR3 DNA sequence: TGCGCCAGCAGCCAAGACAGGGGACGGAGCAATCAGCCCCAGCATTTT. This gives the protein CASSQDRGRSNQPQHF.